The 21 T cell receptor beta chains given below trace back to one sample, sequenced in a study of cytomegalovirus exposure and HLA in healthy donors (dated by TCRdb to about 2017). The library was generated by the immunoSEQ multiplex PCR assay. For the multiplex PCR, a mixture combining 60 forward primers for TCR Vbeta segments and 13 reverse primers for TCR Jbeta segments was used. TCRdb stores this immuneACCESS table with in-frame sequences only. Part of the clones is absent; in the studies checked, under half of the shortfall reflects unresolved V genes, and no reason is known for the rest. The sample table lists 140,000 to 150,000 clones, roughly 85% of them with a count of one. Of the sample, less than 4% falls within the top ten clones. Sequenced material: PBMCs. The receptors come from a male donor in good health and CMV-seronegative.

The table lists this clone with a count of one. The chain carries TRBV10-3 and TRBJ1-1; D not certain. Trimming left V 11 bases short and J 0 bases short, with 19 bases between. The length of the CDR3 is 15 residues. Germline assignment: CDR1 ENHRY and CDR2 SYGVKD. The DNA for the CDR3 is TGTGCCGTCCGCGACTCAGGCGGGGTGAACACTGAAGCTTTCTTT. As protein: CAVRDSGGVNTEAFF.

V is TRBV4-1 and J is TRBJ2-1, with 7 positions matching TRBD2. The trim removed 3 bases at V and 8 bases at J, leaving 16 bases unmatched. The length of the CDR3 is 17 residues. CDR1 is MGHRA and CDR2 is YSYEKL in the germline V gene. CDR3 protein: CASSQGRGPHRFDEQFF. The CDR3 DNA follows: TGCGCCAGCAGCCAGGGGAGGGGACCGCACCGGTTCGATGAGCAGTTCTTC.

The chain joins TRBV19 to TRBJ1-1; D might be TRBD1 (5 bases). Germline CDR1 is LNHDA and CDR2 is SQIVND (reference sequence). This CDR3 spans 14 amino acids. The V end lost 7 bases, the J end lost 1 base, and 13 bases lay between the germline ends. The CDR3 DNA follows: TGTGCCAGTATTCCACAGGCGGCGAACACTGAAGCTTTCTTT. This sequence encodes CASIPQAANTEAFF.

The chain employs TRBV7-9 and TRBJ2-7; possible D gene TRBD2, 6 bases. The CDR3 loop spans 12 amino acids. V gave up 2 bases and J gave up 5 bases, with 7 bases separating them. Germline assignment: CDR1 SEHNR and CDR2 FQNEAQ (reference sequence). CDR3 sequence (DNA): TGTGCCAGCAGCTTAAGCGGGCACGAGCAGTACTTC. As protein: CASSLSGHEQYF.

The chain combines TRBV7-3 with TRBJ2-5; unclear D gene. CDR1 is SGHTA and CDR2 is FQGTGA in the germline V gene. V lost 1 base and J 1 base, leaving 10 bases between the germline ends. The CDR3 contains 15 residues. The chain's CDR3 is CASSLMAGLQETQYF. The CDR3 region has the DNA TGTGCCAGCAGCTTAATGGCAGGCCTCCAAGAGACCCAGTACTTC.

The V call is TRBV9, the J call TRBJ2-7, with a weak D call TRBD1 (7 bases). The CDR3 consists of 15 residues. In germline, CDR1 is SGDLS, CDR2 YYNGEE. V was clipped by 0 bases and J by 4 bases, with 14 bases between them. The CDR3 protein is CASSVAWQGGYEQYF. In DNA, the CDR3 is TGTGCCAGCAGCGTAGCTTGGCAGGGGGGATACGAGCAGTACTTC.

The chain has TRBV4-1 and TRBJ1-1; no clear D. Germline lookup yields CDR1 MGHRA and CDR2 YSYEKL. Between the trimmed V and J ends, which lost 3 bases and 4 bases, there was a span of 12 bases. CDR3 length: 14 amino acids. Written as DNA, the CDR3 is TGCGCCAGCAGCCATCCCGGGAGGACCACTGAAGCTTTCTTT. Its translation is CASSHPGRTTEAFF.

The V and J genes are TRBV2 and TRBJ2-7; D is possibly TRBD1 (6 bases). CDR1 and CDR2 from the germline V gene are SNHLY and FYNNEI. The CDR3 is made up of 14 amino acids. The ends were cut back, 3 bases at V and 0 bases at J, with 9 bases in the middle. The CDR3 here is CASSDGQNSYEQYF. In nucleotides, the CDR3 is TGTGCCAGCAGTGATGGACAGAACTCCTACGAGCAGTACTTC.

This clone was observed a single time. The CDR3 sequence: CASSQVEYSPNTGELFF. Here the CDR3 DNA reads TGCGCCAGCAGCCAAGTTGAGTACAGTCCGAACACCGGGGAGCTGTTTTTT. The chain joins TRBV4-1 to TRBJ2-2; D remains ambiguous. Germline V gene lookup returns CDR1 MGHRA and CDR2 YSYEKL. The V end lost 1 base, the J end lost 0 bases, and 12 bases lay between the germline ends. The length of the CDR3 is 17 residues.

This clone was detected once. V gene TRBV7-2 combines with J gene TRBJ2-2; no reliable D call. Trimming shortened V by 5 bases and J by 2 bases, and 3 bases separated the two germline ends. In germline, CDR1 is SGHTA, CDR2 FQGNSA. This CDR3 has 12 amino acids. For the CDR3, the DNA is TGTGCCAGCAGCATAAACACCGGGGAGCTGTTTTTT. It translates to CASSINTGELFF.

This clone appeared a few times. This sequence joins TRBV4-3 and TRBJ2-1; maybe TRBD2 (5 bases). Germline V gives CDR1 LGHNA, CDR2 YSLEER. This CDR3 contains 17 residues. Deletions cut 3 bases from V and 0 bases from J, with 15 bases between. The CDR3: CASSQHSGKNSYNEQFF. DNA for the CDR3: TGCGCCAGCAGCCAGCACTCGGGGAAGAACTCCTACAATGAGCAGTTCTTC.

The chain joins TRBV27 to TRBJ2-5, with D maybe TRBD1 (6 bases). The V gene lost 6 bases and the J gene lost 5 bases, with 13 bases spanning the gap. This CDR3 contains 13 residues. The V gene's germline CDR1 is MNHEY and CDR2 SMNVEV (reference sequence). CDR3 amino acids: CASRRITGETQYF. Written as DNA, the CDR3 is TGTGCCAGCAGACGGATTACAGGGGAGACCCAGTACTTC.

The gene calls are TRBV5-1 and TRBJ2-1, with 12 nucleotides matching TRBD2. J was trimmed by 2 bases and V by 3 bases; bases with no gene match: 12. The CDR3 has 19 amino acids. From germline, CDR1 is SGHRS and CDR2 YFSETQ. CDR3 DNA: TGCGCCAGCAGCTGGGTACTAGCGGGGGGACGAACTACCTACAATGAGCAGTTCTTC. As protein: CASSWVLAGGRTTYNEQFF.

The chain is built from TRBV5-6 and TRBJ2-7; TRBD1 matches 10 bases. The CDR3 totals 15 residues. V dropped 1 base and J dropped 6; count of bases not matched to a gene: 7. Germline lookup yields CDR1 SGHDT and CDR2 YYEEEE. Here the CDR3 reads CASSLPRDRGTEQYF. CDR3 DNA sequence: TGTGCCAGCAGCTTGCCCCGGGACAGGGGCACCGAGCAGTACTTC.

V is TRBV9 and J is TRBJ2-3; 8 nucleotides align to TRBD1. V shed 0 bases, J shed 4 bases, and the junction held 7 bases outside the gene matches. The germline gives CDR1 SGDLS, CDR2 YYNGEE. This CDR3 is 16 amino acids long. The CDR3 DNA reads TGTGCCAGCAGCGTAGAATCGACAGGGGTAGCAGATACGCAGTATTTT. Its protein is CASSVESTGVADTQYF.

The chain recombines TRBV21-1 with TRBJ2-7; TRBD2 is taken as the D call from the table, unchecked against the DNA. TRBV21-1 is assigned pseudogene status. CDR3 length: 14 residues. The CDR3 reads CASSNTSQTYEQYF. CDR3 coding DNA: TGTGCCAGCAGCAATACTTCCCAAACCTACGAGCAGTACTTC.

The chain recombines TRBV11-2 with TRBJ1-1; TRBD1 matches 7 bases. This CDR3 is 17 amino acids long. The ends lost 5 bases at V and 7 bases at J; junction bases unmatched: 19. Germline lookup yields CDR1 SGHAT and CDR2 FQNNGV. CDR3 DNA: TGTGCCAGCAGCCTGGGGCTAGGGGGCCCAGGTCGTAGTGAAGCTTTCTTT. Amino acid sequence: CASSLGLGGPGRSEAFF. Full variable domain (rest looked up from reference TRBV11-2 and TRBJ1-1): EAGVAQSPRYKIIEKRQSVAFWCNPISGHATLYWYQQILGQGPKLLIQFQNNGVVDDSQLPKDRFSAERLKGVDSTLKIQPAKLEDSAVYLCASSLGLGGPGRSEAFFGQGTRLTVV.

The chain carries TRBV11-2 and TRBJ2-1; 11 nucleotides align to TRBD2. The V gene end was trimmed by 6 bases and the J gene end by 6 bases; junction bases not matched to a gene: 10. This CDR3 spans 16 amino acids. Germline values: CDR1 SGHAT, CDR2 FQNNGV. As DNA, the CDR3 is TGTGCCAGCAGTCCTCTAGCGGGAGGCCACCCCAATGAGCAGTTCTTC. Residues: CASSPLAGGHPNEQFF.

The V call is TRBV4-1, the J call TRBJ2-5, with D perhaps TRBD1 (7 bases). The DNA end favors TRBJ2-7, so the J call may be wrong. CDR1 and CDR2 from the germline V gene are MGHRA and YSYEKL. This CDR3 spans 14 amino acids. The CDR3 DNA sequence: TGCGCCAGCAGCCACCTCAGGGGGGATTACGAGCAGTACTTC. This codes for CASSHLRGDYEQYF.

This clone came up once. The V and J genes are TRBV7-8 and TRBJ2-1; D unclear. CDR3 size: 17 residues. Germline V gene sequence: CDR1 SGHVS, CDR2 FQNEAQ. The germline V and J ends were trimmed by 4 bases and 2 bases, with 18 bases remaining between them. The CDR3 coding sequence is TGTGCCAGCAGCTCCCCCTTAGAGGAGCCCACCTACAATGAGCAGTTCTTC. This translates into CASSSPLEEPTYNEQFF.

The CDR3 region is CASSQVAGHNEQFF. The DNA for the CDR3 is TGTGCCAGCAGCCAAGTAGCGGGGCACAATGAGCAGTTCTTC. V gene TRBV14 combines with J gene TRBJ2-1; 8 bases align to TRBD2. Germline V gives CDR1 SGHDN, CDR2 FVKESK. The trim removed 1 base at V and 5 bases at J, leaving 1 base unmatched. CDR3 length: 14 amino acids.